This entry lists 19 T cell receptor beta chains sequenced from one sample in a study of T cell changes during pregnancy in multiple sclerosis. The protocol was immunoSEQ multiplex PCR, while the TCRdb copy is restricted to in-frame clones and leaves out a portion. The repertoire holds around 80,000 clones, about 91% seen once, with 1.4% in the top ten. Specimen: peripheral blood, collected before pregnancy. Every receptor here comes from a female donor with multiple sclerosis, enrolled in a pregnancy study.

The chain is built from TRBV30 and TRBJ2-1, with a weak D call TRBD1 (6 bases). The CDR3 runs 14 residues. With 2 bases removed from V and 0 bases from J, the gap between germline ends came to 8 bases. Germline V gene lookup returns CDR1 GTSNPN and CDR2 SVGIG (reference sequence). CDR3 protein: CAWSRGSSYNEQFF. CDR3 sequence (DNA): TGTGCCTGGAGTAGGGGGAGCTCCTACAATGAGCAGTTCTTC.

The rearrangement links TRBV27 to TRBJ1-5; D is perhaps TRBD1 (5 bases). V lost 8 bases to trimming and J lost 3 bases, with 17 bases between them. The CDR3 has 15 residues. CDR1 is MNHEY and CDR2 is SMNVEV in the germline V gene (reference sequence). The CDR3 nucleotides read TGTGCCAGCCCCTCCCAAAGGACACTCAATCAGCCCCAGCATTTT. Residues: CASPSQRTLNQPQHF.

V usage is TRBV6-1 and J usage is TRBJ2-3; 8 nucleotides align to TRBD1. Germline loops: CDR1 MNHNS, CDR2 SASEGT. This CDR3 is 16 amino acids long. J gave up 3 bases and V 2 bases, and 7 bases lay outside the gene matches. The chain's CDR3 is CASSELRGPSTDTQYF. DNA for the CDR3: TGTGCCAGCAGTGAACTCAGGGGGCCGAGTACAGATACGCAGTATTTT.

The V gene is TRBV11-1, the J gene TRBJ2-1; D is possibly TRBD2 (6 bases). Germline values: CDR1 SGHAT, CDR2 FQDESV (reference sequence). V lost 6 bases and J 0 bases, leaving 24 bases between the germline ends. The CDR3 extends over 19 amino acids. This chain's CDR3 is CASSPPPRAGPNSYNEQFF. For the CDR3, the DNA is TGTGCCAGCAGTCCGCCTCCACGCGCGGGACCGAACTCCTACAATGAGCAGTTCTTC.

The chain couples TRBV10-1 to TRBJ2-7, with 10 bases fitting TRBD2. In germline, CDR1 is WNHNN, CDR2 SYGVQD (reference sequence). The V segment lost 7 bases and the J segment 6 bases; nucleotides outside the gene matches: 9. CDR3 length: 14 amino acids. CDR3 loop: CASMKAGGPGEQYF. The CDR3 DNA reads as TGCGCCAGCATGAAAGCGGGGGGGCCGGGCGAGCAGTACTTC.

In its sample, this clone was seen once. The chain recombines TRBV7-9 with TRBJ2-1, with a possible D match to TRBD1 (6 bases). Trimming stripped 10 bases from V and 2 bases from J, with 18 bases between. The CDR3 extends over 15 amino acids. CDR1 and CDR2 (germline): SEHNR, FQNEAQ (reference sequence). CDR3 coding DNA: TGTGCCACCCGTCCCGGACAGTGGGCCTACAATGAGCAGTTCTTC. The encoded protein is CATRPGQWAYNEQFF.

For this clone: Other DNA sequences from this sample encode an identical CDR3 as well. The chain employs TRBV7-9 and TRBJ1-5; possibly TRBD1 for D (6 bases). The CDR3 loop spans 15 amino acids. Germline V gene data show CDR1 as SEHNR and CDR2 as FQNEAQ (reference sequence). Trimming pared 5 bases from V and 2 bases from J, leaving 13 bases between. CDR3 DNA: TGTGCCAGCAGCCCCGGGGGGGCGGGCAATCAGCCCCAGCATTTT. It encodes CASSPGGAGNQPQHF.

The chain links TRBV7-2 to TRBJ1-6, with TRBD1 matching 8 bases. From germline, CDR1 is SGHTA and CDR2 FQGNSA. The CDR3 covers 13 residues. Trimming cost V 4 bases and J 15 bases; bases outside gene matches: 8. CDR3: CASSSLQGELLHF. For the CDR3, the DNA is TGTGCCAGCAGCTCGCTACAGGGGGAACTCCTCCACTTT.

The chain's CDR3 is CASSIGQGARGYTF. The CDR3 DNA is TGTGCCAGTAGTATCGGACAGGGGGCGCGAGGCTACACCTTC. The chain joins TRBV19 to TRBJ1-2, with 11 bases identical to TRBD1. The germline V gene has CDR1 LNHDA and CDR2 SQIVND (reference sequence). The CDR3 has 14 residues. J gave up 8 bases and V 3 bases, and 5 bases lay outside the gene matches.

This clone was recorded only once. The V and J genes are TRBV29-1 and TRBJ2-2; TRBD2 aligns across 7 bases. J was trimmed by 6 bases and V by 6 bases; bases with no gene match: 4. CDR1 and CDR2 from the germline V gene are SQVTM and ANQGSEA. The length of the CDR3 is 12 residues. The chain's CDR3 is CSVLGGAGELFF. In DNA, the CDR3 is TGCAGCGTCCTGGGGGGGGCCGGGGAGCTGTTTTTT.

The count of this clone is one. J is TRBJ1-4 and V is TRBV7-8; 7 positions agree with TRBD1. The germline gives CDR1 SGHVS, CDR2 FQNEAQ. J gave up 1 base and V 1 base, and 3 bases lay outside the gene matches. The CDR3 runs to 16 residues. The CDR3 DNA follows: TGTGCCAGCAGCTTAGGAAACAGGGGAACTAATGAAAAACTGTTTTTT. Translated: CASSLGNRGTNEKLFF. Drawing the rest from reference TRBV7-8 and TRBJ1-4, the complete variable domain is GAGVSQSPRYKVAKRGQDVALRCDPISGHVSLFWYQQALGQGPEFLTYFQNEAQLDKSGLPSDRFFAERPEGSVSTLKIQRTQQEDSAVYLCASSLGNRGTNEKLFFGSGTQLSVL.

V is TRBV2 and J is TRBJ2-5, with D unclear. The CDR3 length is 11 residues. The V gene lost 3 bases and the J gene lost 8 bases, with 7 bases spanning the gap. The germline CDR1 and CDR2 sequences are SNHLY and FYNNEI. This CDR3 is CASSDFGTQYF. DNA of the CDR3: TGTGCCAGCAGTGATTTCGGTACCCAGTACTTC.

The V and J genes are TRBV6-1 and TRBJ2-3; tentative D call: TRBD2 (6 bases). CDR1 and CDR2 from the germline V gene are MNHNS and SASEGT. The germline V and J ends were trimmed by 10 bases and 4 bases, with 21 bases remaining between them. The CDR3 is 15 residues long. CDR3 nucleotides: TGTGCCACCGAGCTGGAGGGGCGAGTCGCAGATACGCAGTATTTT. Its protein product is CATELEGRVADTQYF.

The V call is TRBV30, the J call TRBJ1-2; TRBD1 might be the D (6 bases). V lost 1 base to trimming and J lost 5 bases, with 14 bases between them. This CDR3 has 14 amino acids. The germline CDR1 and CDR2 sequences are GTSNPN and SVGIG (reference sequence). The CDR3 is CAWSAYREGYGYTF. DNA for the CDR3: TGTGCCTGGAGTGCCTACAGGGAGGGGTATGGCTACACCTTC.

The CDR3 DNA sequence: TGTGCCAGCAGTGAAATACTCGGCTACAGGGGAACGAACACCGGGGAGCTGTTTTTT. It encodes CASSEILGYRGTNTGELFF. The chain recombines TRBV2 with TRBJ2-2; TRBD1 aligns across 7 bases. Germline V gene lookup returns CDR1 SNHLY and CDR2 FYNNEI. J lost 0 bases, V lost 2 bases, and 12 bases had no gene match. This CDR3 spans 19 amino acids.

The chain uses TRBV30 and TRBJ1-2, with 10 bases identical to TRBD1. Germline lookup yields CDR1 GTSNPN and CDR2 SVGIG (reference sequence). J was trimmed by 8 bases and V by 3 bases; bases with no gene match: 6. The CDR3 sequence is 13 residues long. The CDR3 sequence is CAWSDRGQYGYTF. CDR3 coding DNA: TGTGCCTGGAGCGACAGGGGGCAGTACGGCTACACCTTC.

The V call is TRBV6-5, the J call TRBJ2-5; TRBD2 is a possible D gene (6 bases). This CDR3 is built from 13 residues. Looked up from germline, CDR1 is MNHEY and CDR2 is SVGAGI. The ends were cut back, 6 bases at V and 2 bases at J, with 10 bases in the middle. The CDR3 DNA reads as TGTGCCAGCAGGACCGGGACTCAAGAGACCCAGTACTTC. Its translation is CASRTGTQETQYF.

Only one count was recorded for this clone. The chain recombines TRBV4-1 with TRBJ2-7; 9 bases map to TRBD1. The junction had 3 bases not matched to a gene; V was cut back by 0 bases and J by 3 bases. Germline V lookup: CDR1 MGHRA, CDR2 YSYEKL. This CDR3 is 15 amino acids long. The CDR3 spells CASSQEETGGYEQYF. Here the CDR3 DNA reads TGCGCCAGCAGCCAAGAAGAGACAGGGGGCTACGAGCAGTACTTC.

CDR3: CAISGGLGRGNEQYF. The CDR3 DNA reads TGTGCCATCAGTGGAGGTTTGGGGCGGGGCAACGAGCAGTACTTC. This chain joins TRBV10-3 and TRBJ2-7; D possibly corresponds to TRBD2 (6 bases). Germline V lookup: CDR1 ENHRY, CDR2 SYGVKD. The CDR3 totals 15 residues. Between the trimmed V and J ends, which lost 4 bases and 5 bases, there was a span of 18 bases.